The next 2 T cell receptor beta chains were all read from a single sample in a study of blood T cell repertoires in COVID-19. Sequencing used immunoSEQ multiplex PCR; TCRdb keeps in-frame clones, though not all of them. The repertoire includes about 160,000 clones, about 81% of them detected once, and roughly 7% sits in the top ten. Sequencing input: PBMCs or T cells enriched from blood (not recorded which). These receptors originate from a man in his fifties who had recovered from COVID-19.

The rearrangement uses TRBV28 and TRBJ2-5, with a possible D match to TRBD1 (5 bases). The V and J ends lost 7 bases and 1 base respectively, with 16 bases between them. From germline, CDR1 is MDHEN and CDR2 SYDVKM. The CDR3 consists of 15 residues. CDR3 sequence: CASTQGGTGQETQYF. Here the CDR3 DNA reads TGTGCCAGCACCCAGGGTGGCACAGGCCAAGAGACCCAGTACTTC.

The CDR3 bases are TGTGCCAGCAGAAAGCCTACCAACACCGGGGAGCTGTTTTTT. This sequence encodes CASRKPTNTGELFF. V and J are TRBV6-5 and TRBJ2-2; no firm D call. V shed 6 bases and J shed 2 bases, with 10 bases lying between them. Germline CDR1 reads MNHEY; CDR2 reads SVGAGI. There are 14 residues in the CDR3.